A selection of T cell receptor beta chains follows, all from one sample in a study of blood T cell repertoires in COVID-19. Data came from immunoSEQ multiplex PCR; TCRdb stores just in-frame clones and leaves some out. Of 100,000 or so clones listed, roughly 85% are singletons. Specimen: peripheral blood. The receptors come from a woman between 65 and 79 years old with active or convalescent COVID-19. Both conserved end residues are part of each CDR3. The D gene is left open where the match is weak. Expanded clones are given a class, and other clones once, few, many or no size at all.

d_call: NA; j_call: TRBJ2-5; clone_size: NA; v_call: TRBV7-6; cdr3_nt: TGTGCCAGCAGCCCGGGACTGGACTTCCTGGAGACCCAGTACTTC; cdr3_aa: CASSPGLDFLETQYF
d_call: NA; j_call: TRBJ2-6; clone_size: NA; v_call: TRBV18; cdr3_nt: TGTGCCAGCTCACCACCGGGGGGTGGGGCCAACGTCCTGACTTTC; cdr3_aa: CASSPPGGGANVLTF
d_call: TRBD1; j_call: TRBJ2-7; clone_size: NA; v_call: TRBV4-3; cdr3_nt: TGCGCCAGCAGCCAAGAGGCAGGGGGCTCCTACGAGCAGTACTTC; cdr3_aa: CASSQEAGGSYEQYF
d_call: TRBD1; j_call: TRBJ2-6; clone_size: once; v_call: TRBV4-1; cdr3_nt: TGCGCCAGCAGCCAGCCGGGACAGGGAAAGCCTGGGGCCAACGTCCTGACTTTC; cdr3_aa: CASSQPGQGKPGANVLTF
d_call: NA; j_call: TRBJ2-3; clone_size: NA; v_call: TRBV5-5; cdr3_nt: TGTGCCAGCAGCTTATGGGAAGGGGACACAGATACGCAGTATTTT; cdr3_aa: CASSLWEGDTDTQYF
d_call: NA; j_call: TRBJ1-2; clone_size: NA; v_call: TRBV5-6; cdr3_nt: TGTGCCAGCAGCTTGGATCGCAGGGAGGATGGCTACACCTTC; cdr3_aa: CASSLDRREDGYTF
d_call: NA; j_call: TRBJ2-7; clone_size: NA; v_call: TRBV28; cdr3_nt: TGTGCCAGCAGTCCAGTGAGGTACGAGCAGTACTTC; cdr3_aa: CASSPVRYEQYF
d_call: NA; j_call: TRBJ2-7; clone_size: NA; v_call: TRBV28; cdr3_nt: TGTGCCAGCAGCCCACAGGGAACGCCGAGGGAGCAGTACTTC; cdr3_aa: CASSPQGTPREQYF
d_call: TRBD1; j_call: TRBJ1-5; clone_size: NA; v_call: TRBV27; cdr3_nt: TGTGCCAGCAGTGTCGGACAGGGCAATCAGCCCCAGCATTTT; cdr3_aa: CASSVGQGNQPQHF
d_call: NA; j_call: TRBJ2-5; clone_size: NA; v_call: TRBV5-4; cdr3_nt: TGTGCCAGCAGCTTGGGGGCACAAGAGACCCAGTACTTC; cdr3_aa: CASSLGAQETQYF
d_call: TRBD1; j_call: TRBJ2-3; clone_size: NA; v_call: TRBV5-1; cdr3_nt: TGCGCCAGCAGCTCAGGGACAGGGCCTAGCACAGATACGCAGTATTTT; cdr3_aa: CASSSGTGPSTDTQYF
d_call: TRBD1; j_call: TRBJ1-5; clone_size: NA; v_call: TRBV28; cdr3_nt: TGTGCCAGCAGCTACCGGACAGGGGGGTTGAATCAGCCCCAGCATTTT; cdr3_aa: CASSYRTGGLNQPQHF
d_call: NA; j_call: TRBJ2-7; clone_size: few; v_call: TRBV10-3; cdr3_nt: TGTGCCATCAGTGAGTCCGTTGTCGAGCAGTACTTC; cdr3_aa: CAISESVVEQYF
d_call: NA; j_call: TRBJ2-1; clone_size: NA; v_call: TRBV19; cdr3_nt: TGTGCCAGTTCAGGGAAGGGGGTCGGCAACAATGAGCAGTTCTTC; cdr3_aa: CASSGKGVGNNEQFF
d_call: TRBD2; j_call: TRBJ2-1; clone_size: NA; v_call: TRBV11-3; cdr3_nt: TGTGCCAGCAGCTTACTTCCAGCGGGAGTGAATGAGCAGTTCTTC; cdr3_aa: CASSLLPAGVNEQFF
d_call: NA; j_call: TRBJ2-3; clone_size: NA; v_call: TRBV19; cdr3_nt: TGTGCCACTAAACTGACTAGAAGCACAGATACGCAGTATTTT; cdr3_aa: CATKLTRSTDTQYF
d_call: TRBD2; j_call: TRBJ2-7; clone_size: NA; v_call: TRBV12-5; cdr3_nt: TGTGCTAGTGGTACGGGGGGGCCAGCCTACGAGCAGTACTTC; cdr3_aa: CASGTGGPAYEQYF
d_call: NA; j_call: TRBJ1-4; clone_size: few; v_call: TRBV4-1; cdr3_nt: TGCGCCAGCAGCCAGGGGGGTGAAAAACTGTTTTTT; cdr3_aa: CASSQGGEKLFF
d_call: TRBD1; j_call: TRBJ1-2; clone_size: once; v_call: TRBV24-1; cdr3_nt: TGTGCCACCAGTGATACGGATGGGGACAGCAACTATGGCTACACCTTC; cdr3_aa: CATSDTDGDSNYGYTF
d_call: NA; j_call: TRBJ2-7; clone_size: NA; v_call: TRBV3-1/TRBV3-2; cdr3_nt: TGTGCCAGCAGCCAAGCCCCAGGTACAGGGATCTCTAATTACGAGCAGTACTTC; cdr3_aa: CASSQAPGTGISNYEQYF
d_call: NA; j_call: TRBJ1-1; clone_size: NA; v_call: TRBV18; cdr3_nt: TGTGCCAGCTCACCCCGGGGGGGGAGAAGCACTGAAGCTTTCTTT; cdr3_aa: CASSPRGGRSTEAFF
d_call: TRBD2; j_call: TRBJ2-1; clone_size: NA; v_call: TRBV7-3; cdr3_nt: TGTGCCAGCAGCCCAAACCTTAGCGGGGGGGCCAATGAGCAGTTCTTC; cdr3_aa: CASSPNLSGGANEQFF
d_call: TRBD1; j_call: TRBJ2-3; clone_size: NA; v_call: TRBV19; cdr3_nt: TGTGCCAGTAGCCCACGACAGGGATCGAGAGATACGCAGTATTTT; cdr3_aa: CASSPRQGSRDTQYF
d_call: NA; j_call: TRBJ1-2; clone_size: once; v_call: TRBV2; cdr3_nt: TGTGCCAGCAGTGAAGGGGTACAGATCTATGGCTACACCTTC; cdr3_aa: CASSEGVQIYGYTF
d_call: NA; j_call: TRBJ2-5; clone_size: NA; v_call: TRBV5-1; cdr3_nt: TGCGCCAGCAGCTTGGGAGGCCCGGGGGAGACCCAGTACTTC; cdr3_aa: CASSLGGPGETQYF
d_call: TRBD1; j_call: TRBJ2-1; clone_size: NA; v_call: TRBV7-9; cdr3_nt: TGTGCCAGCAGCCGGACCGGGACAGAGTACAATGAGCAGTTCTTC; cdr3_aa: CASSRTGTEYNEQFF
d_call: NA; j_call: TRBJ2-5; clone_size: once; v_call: TRBV30; cdr3_nt: TGTGCCTGGAGTGTACTATTGGGAGAGACCCAGTACTTC; cdr3_aa: CAWSVLLGETQYF
d_call: TRBD1; j_call: TRBJ1-6; clone_size: NA; v_call: TRBV27; cdr3_nt: TGTGCCAGCAGTTACAACAGGGGCGCGCATTCACCCCTCCACTTT; cdr3_aa: CASSYNRGAHSPLHF
d_call: NA; j_call: TRBJ1-1; clone_size: NA; v_call: TRBV18; cdr3_nt: TGTGCCAGCTCACCAGATCGAGTGAACACTGAAGCTTTCTTT; cdr3_aa: CASSPDRVNTEAFF
d_call: NA; j_call: TRBJ2-7; clone_size: NA; v_call: TRBV7-2; cdr3_nt: TGTGCCAGCAGCTTCAGGGGAGGGCCGGGGGAGCAGTACTTC; cdr3_aa: CASSFRGGPGEQYF
d_call: TRBD1; j_call: TRBJ2-1; clone_size: once; v_call: TRBV18; cdr3_nt: TGTGCCAGCTCACCGGGACAGGGGGCAGTTAATGAGCAGTTCTTC; cdr3_aa: CASSPGQGAVNEQFF
d_call: TRBD1; j_call: TRBJ2-7; clone_size: NA; v_call: TRBV20-1; cdr3_nt: TGCAGTGCTAGTAGGGACAGGCCGACCTACGAGCAGTACTTC; cdr3_aa: CSASRDRPTYEQYF
d_call: TRBD2; j_call: TRBJ2-7; clone_size: NA; v_call: TRBV15; cdr3_nt: TGTGCCACCAGCAGAGATTATGGCGGGAGGGGGGTGAACGAGCAGTACTTC; cdr3_aa: CATSRDYGGRGVNEQYF
d_call: NA; j_call: TRBJ2-7; clone_size: few; v_call: TRBV11-2; cdr3_nt: TGTGCCAGCAGCTCCCGGCAGGCCTACGAGCAGTACTTC; cdr3_aa: CASSSRQAYEQYF
d_call: TRBD2; j_call: TRBJ2-4; clone_size: NA; v_call: TRBV5-1; cdr3_nt: TGCGCCAGCAGCTTAGCGGGAGGAGAAAACATTCAGTACTTC; cdr3_aa: CASSLAGGENIQYF
d_call: TRBD2; j_call: TRBJ2-5; clone_size: NA; v_call: TRBV7-2; cdr3_nt: TGTGCCAGCAGCACGGGGAGTAGCGGGGGTAAAGAGACCCAGTACTTC; cdr3_aa: CASSTGSSGGKETQYF
d_call: TRBD1; j_call: TRBJ1-1; clone_size: NA; v_call: TRBV5-1; cdr3_nt: TGCGCCAGCAGCTGGACAGGGGACAACACTGAAGCTTTCTTT; cdr3_aa: CASSWTGDNTEAFF
d_call: NA; j_call: TRBJ1-5; clone_size: NA; v_call: TRBV6-2/TRBV6-3; cdr3_nt: TGTGCCAGCAGTTACGGGGGCGGGCGGGGGCATAGCAATCAGCCCCAGCATTTT; cdr3_aa: CASSYGGGRGHSNQPQHF
d_call: TRBD1; j_call: TRBJ1-5; clone_size: NA; v_call: TRBV7-2; cdr3_nt: TGTGCCAGCAGCTTATCAACAGGGGGCCTTAATCAGCCCCAGCATTTT; cdr3_aa: CASSLSTGGLNQPQHF
d_call: NA; j_call: TRBJ1-2; clone_size: few; v_call: TRBV2; cdr3_nt: TGTGCCAGCAGTGACAGGGTGGCTAACTATGGCTACACCTTC; cdr3_aa: CASSDRVANYGYTF
d_call: NA; j_call: TRBJ2-3; clone_size: once; v_call: TRBV7-9; cdr3_nt: TGTGCCAGCAGCTCACGACAGGTTAGCACAGATACGCAGTATTTT; cdr3_aa: CASSSRQVSTDTQYF
d_call: NA; j_call: TRBJ2-1; clone_size: NA; v_call: TRBV4-3; cdr3_nt: TGCGCCAGCAGCCAAGATGACTCGCGGGATGAGCAGTTCTTC; cdr3_aa: CASSQDDSRDEQFF
d_call: TRBD1; j_call: TRBJ1-1; clone_size: NA; v_call: TRBV7-9; cdr3_nt: TGTGCCAGCAGGAGGGACAGGGAGTCTATGGGCACTGAAGCTTTCTTT; cdr3_aa: CASRRDRESMGTEAFF
d_call: NA; j_call: TRBJ1-1; clone_size: NA; v_call: TRBV7-8; cdr3_nt: TGTGCCAGCAGCCCGGGACAAAACACTGAAGCTTTCTTT; cdr3_aa: CASSPGQNTEAFF
d_call: NA; j_call: TRBJ2-5; clone_size: NA; v_call: TRBV5-1; cdr3_nt: TGCGCCAGCAGCTTGGGTCACGCGATTTCCCGGGAGACCCAGTACTTC; cdr3_aa: CASSLGHAISRETQYF
d_call: NA; j_call: TRBJ1-2; clone_size: NA; v_call: TRBV21-1; cdr3_nt: TGTGCCAGCAGCAGCGACAGGGTAGTTAGCTATGGCTACACCTTC; cdr3_aa: CASSSDRVVSYGYTF
d_call: NA; j_call: TRBJ1-5; clone_size: once; v_call: TRBV24-1; cdr3_nt: TGTGCCACCAGTGATTCAAGAAAAGCAGCCGGGCAGCCCCAGCATTTT; cdr3_aa: CATSDSRKAAGQPQHF